Following are 17 T cell receptor beta chains from one sample sequenced in a study of patients and donors after allogeneic stem cell transplantation. Each CDR3 protein is one row after TCRdb ran MiXCR on the RT-PCR reads. Of roughly 200,000 distinct CDR3 sequences in the sample, over 30% were seen once. The material sequenced was blood, either unsorted or a sorted T cell fraction (not recorded which). These receptors all stem from a human donor who was either an allogeneic HSCT recipient or a stem cell or donor lymphocyte infusion donor (not recorded which). It is not recorded whose cells these are; they may come from a transplant donor.

The V gene is TRBV24-1, the J gene TRBJ1-2; D gene unclear. Trimming removed 6 bases at V and 5 bases at J, with 12 bases between. The CDR3 contains 13 residues. CDR1 is KGHDR and CDR2 is SFDVKD in the germline V gene. CDR3 sequence reads: CATSSAGVYGYTF. The CDR3 bases are TGTGCCACCAGTTCAGCTGGGGTATATGGCTACACCTTC.

The V gene is TRBV5-1, the J gene TRBJ1-5; D possibly corresponds to TRBD1 (6 bases). The CDR3 runs 13 residues. Looked up from germline, CDR1 is SGHRS and CDR2 is YFSETQ. V lost 5 bases to trimming and J lost 5 bases, with 11 bases between them. The CDR3 sequence: CASSVAGDQPQHF. The CDR3 DNA reads as TGCGCCAGCAGTGTTGCAGGGGATCAGCCCCAGCATTTT.

The chain carries TRBV29-1 and TRBJ1-6, with D possibly matching TRBD1 (5 bases). Germline V gives CDR1 SQVTM, CDR2 ANQGSEA. V lost 7 bases and J lost 5, with 12 bases in between. The CDR3 is 13 residues long. This CDR3 is CSARGGDNSPLHF. In DNA, the CDR3 is TGCAGCGCCCGGGGGGGAGATAATTCACCCCTCCACTTT.

The rearrangement joins TRBV9 to TRBJ2-5, with D possibly TRBD1 on 7 matching bases. Germline V CDR1 and CDR2: SGDLS, YYNGEE. V was trimmed by 2 bases and J by 5 bases, leaving 13 bases between them. CDR3 length: 14 amino acids. CDR3 region: CASSVEGAQETQYF. The CDR3 nucleotides read TGTGCCAGCAGCGTGGAGGGGGCGCAGGAGACCCAGTACTTC.

V is TRBV15 and J is TRBJ1-4; TRBD1 aligns across 7 bases. V trimming: 5 bases; J trimming: 4 bases; junction bases outside the gene matches: 10. Germline V gene sequence: CDR1 LNHNV, CDR2 YYDKDF (reference sequence). The CDR3 spans 16 residues. The CDR3, as DNA: TGTGCCACCAGCTCGCCATCACAGGGGAATAATGAAAAACTGTTTTTT. Translating it yields CATSSPSQGNNEKLFF. The full variable domain, in which reference TRBV15 and TRBJ1-4 provide the parts outside the CDR3, is DAMVIQNPRYQVTQFGKPVTLSCSQTLNHNVMYWYQQKSSQAPKLLFHYYDKDFNNEADTPDNFQSRRPNTSFCFLDIRSPGLGDTAMYLCATSSPSQGNNEKLFFGSGTQLSVL.

V gene TRBV20-1 combines with J gene TRBJ2-7; a weak D match, TRBD1 (6 bases). The CDR3 consists of 12 residues. The V end lost 6 bases, the J end lost 2 bases, and 11 bases lay between the germline ends. In germline, CDR1 is DFQATT, CDR2 SNEGSKA (reference sequence). The CDR3 coding sequence is TGCAGTGCGCCGACAGGCCCCTACGAGCAGTACTTC. Its translation is CSAPTGPYEQYF.

The V gene is TRBV12-3 or TRBV12-4, the J gene TRBJ1-2; D is unclear. Trimming shortened V by 5 bases and J by 7 bases, and 17 bases separated the two germline ends. This CDR3 has 14 amino acids. The CDR3 DNA reads as TGTGCCAGCAGTCCCCAGGACCGGCTCAGTGGCTACACCTTC. Translated: CASSPQDRLSGYTF.

The chain uses TRBV7-2 and TRBJ1-5, with D hard to call. The CDR3 is made up of 14 amino acids. The germline gives CDR1 SGHTA, CDR2 FQGNSA. The V end was cut by 5 bases, the J end by 15 bases, with 23 bases between. CDR3 protein: CASSRVPALPVAHF. CDR3 DNA: TGTGCCAGCAGCCGAGTCCCAGCTCTACCTGTAGCGCATTTT.

This clonotype was counted between two and nine times. The J gene is TRBJ1-4, the V gene TRBV5-1; D unresolved. The CDR3 spans 14 residues. Deletions cut 3 bases from V and 5 bases from J, with 11 bases between. Germline values: CDR1 SGHRS, CDR2 YFSETQ. For the CDR3, the DNA is TGCGCCAGCAGCTACGAGACTACGAATGAAAAACTGTTTTTT. This gives the protein CASSYETTNEKLFF.

The CDR3 spells CASSLVVSESRGAFF. CDR3 bases: TGCGCCAGCAGCTTGGTGGTCTCAGAGAGCCGCGGGGCTTTCTTT. The chain couples TRBV5-1 to TRBJ1-1, with D unclear. Germline loops: CDR1 SGHRS, CDR2 YFSETQ. This CDR3 comprises 15 residues. V was shortened by 0 bases and J by 11 bases, with 20 bases between the two germline ends.

The V and J genes are TRBV7-2 and TRBJ2-5, with 10 nucleotides matching TRBD2. The V gene's germline CDR1 is SGHTA and CDR2 FQGNSA. The CDR3 runs to 16 residues. V shed 1 base and J 5 bases; nucleotides not matched to a gene: 7. CDR3 bases: TGTGCCAGCAGCTTAGGACCAGCGGGGGGGCAGGAGACCCAGTACTTC. This encodes CASSLGPAGGQETQYF.

As to this clonotype: Germline is not matched at one junction end, which may reflect a read error. The V gene is TRBV28, the J gene TRBJ2-1, with 13 nucleotides matching TRBD2. Germline V gives CDR1 MDHEN, CDR2 SYDVKM. The CDR3 is 15 residues long. CDR3 loop: CASSLILAGGRTSIF. CDR3 coding DNA: TGTGCCAGCAGTTTAATACTAGCGGGGGGGCGGACGTCGATCTTC.

The genes are TRBV7-2 and TRBJ2-5; a possible D gene is TRBD2 (6 bases). V was cut by 2 bases and J by 1 base, with 11 bases left in between. The CDR3 is made up of 15 amino acids. The germline V gene encodes CDR1 SGHTA and CDR2 FQGNSA. The CDR3 loop is CASSLTRDSQETQYF. The CDR3 DNA is TGTGCCAGCAGCTTAACCCGGGACTCCCAAGAGACCCAGTACTTC.

The V call is TRBV6-2 or TRBV6-3, the J call TRBJ1-2; TRBD1 aligns across 9 bases. The germline gives CDR1 MNHEY, CDR2 SVGEGT. V shed 4 bases, J shed 4 bases, and the junction held 10 bases outside the gene matches. This CDR3 contains 16 residues. CDR3 sequence: CASSSRDRGIFYGYTF. CDR3 sequence (DNA): TGTGCCAGCAGTTCGCGCGACAGGGGGATTTTCTATGGCTACACCTTC.

This sequence joins TRBV4-3 and TRBJ2-1; 8 bases line up with TRBD2. Looked up from germline, CDR1 is LGHNA and CDR2 is YSLEER. The V segment lost 0 bases and the J segment 2 bases; nucleotides outside the gene matches: 9. The CDR3 is 18 amino acids. The CDR3, as DNA: TGCGCCAGCAGCCAAGAACCCTATAGGCGGGAGGCCTACAATGAGCAGTTCTTC. It encodes CASSQEPYRREAYNEQFF.

This clonotype showed up just a few times. V usage is TRBV20-1 and J usage is TRBJ1-5; possibly TRBD1 for D (6 bases). This CDR3 has 13 residues. Per the germline V gene, CDR1 is DFQATT and CDR2 is SNEGSKA (reference sequence). Trimming removed 5 bases at V and 2 bases at J, with 10 bases between. CDR3 sequence (DNA): TGCAGTGCTGCCGGGACACGCAATCAGCCCCAGCATTTT. Its translation: CSAAGTRNQPQHF.

This clonotype was counted once. The chain is built from TRBV7-2 and TRBJ1-1; D is unclear. CDR1 and CDR2 from the germline V gene are SGHTA and FQGNSA. The CDR3 covers 13 residues. The V end lost 6 bases, the J end lost 2 bases, and 10 bases lay between the germline ends. CDR3: CASRRDENTEAFF. DNA for the CDR3: TGTGCCAGCAGGCGGGATGAAAACACTGAAGCTTTCTTT.